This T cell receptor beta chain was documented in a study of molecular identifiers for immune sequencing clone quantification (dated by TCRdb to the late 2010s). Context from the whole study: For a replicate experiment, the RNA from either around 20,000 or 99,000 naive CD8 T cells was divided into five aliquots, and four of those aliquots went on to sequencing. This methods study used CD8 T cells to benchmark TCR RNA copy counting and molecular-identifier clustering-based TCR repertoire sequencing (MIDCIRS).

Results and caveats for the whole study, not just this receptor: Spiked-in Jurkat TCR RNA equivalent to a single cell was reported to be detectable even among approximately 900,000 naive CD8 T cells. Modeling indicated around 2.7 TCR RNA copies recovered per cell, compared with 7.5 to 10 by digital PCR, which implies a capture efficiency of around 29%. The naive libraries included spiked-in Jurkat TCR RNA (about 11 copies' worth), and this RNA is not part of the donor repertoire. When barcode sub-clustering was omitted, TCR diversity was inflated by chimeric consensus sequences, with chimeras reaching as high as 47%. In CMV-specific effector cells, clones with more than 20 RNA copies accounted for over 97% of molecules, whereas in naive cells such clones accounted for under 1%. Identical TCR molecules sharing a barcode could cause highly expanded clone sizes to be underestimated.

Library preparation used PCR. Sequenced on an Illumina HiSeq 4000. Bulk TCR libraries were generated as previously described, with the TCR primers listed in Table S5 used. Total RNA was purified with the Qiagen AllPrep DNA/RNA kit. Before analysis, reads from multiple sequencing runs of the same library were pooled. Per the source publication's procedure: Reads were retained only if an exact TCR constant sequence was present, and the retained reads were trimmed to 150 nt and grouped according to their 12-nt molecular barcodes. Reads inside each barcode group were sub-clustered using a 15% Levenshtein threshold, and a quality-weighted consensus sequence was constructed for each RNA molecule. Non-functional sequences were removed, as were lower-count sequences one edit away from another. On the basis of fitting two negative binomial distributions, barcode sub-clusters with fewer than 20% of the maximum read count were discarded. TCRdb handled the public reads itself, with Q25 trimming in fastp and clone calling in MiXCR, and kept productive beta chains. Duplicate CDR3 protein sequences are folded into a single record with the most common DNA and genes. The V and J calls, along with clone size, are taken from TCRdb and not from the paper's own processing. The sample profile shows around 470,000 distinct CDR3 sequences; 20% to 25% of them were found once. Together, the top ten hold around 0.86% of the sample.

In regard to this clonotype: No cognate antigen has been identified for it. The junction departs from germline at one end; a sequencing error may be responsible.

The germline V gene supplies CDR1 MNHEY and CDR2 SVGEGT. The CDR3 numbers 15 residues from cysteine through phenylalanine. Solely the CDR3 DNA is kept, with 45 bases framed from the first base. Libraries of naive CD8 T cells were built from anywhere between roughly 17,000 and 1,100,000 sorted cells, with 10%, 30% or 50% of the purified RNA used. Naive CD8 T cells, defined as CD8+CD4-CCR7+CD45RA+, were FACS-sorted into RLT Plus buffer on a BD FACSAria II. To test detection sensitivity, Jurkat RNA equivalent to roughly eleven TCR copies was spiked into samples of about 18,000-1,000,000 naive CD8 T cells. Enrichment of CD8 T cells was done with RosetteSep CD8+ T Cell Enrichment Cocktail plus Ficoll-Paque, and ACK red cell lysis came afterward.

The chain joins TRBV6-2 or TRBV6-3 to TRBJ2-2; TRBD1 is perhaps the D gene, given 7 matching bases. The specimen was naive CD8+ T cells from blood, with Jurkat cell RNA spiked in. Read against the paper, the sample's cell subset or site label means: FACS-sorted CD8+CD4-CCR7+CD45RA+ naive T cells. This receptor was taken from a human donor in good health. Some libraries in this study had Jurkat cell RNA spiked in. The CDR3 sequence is CASSYRTGYTGGLFF. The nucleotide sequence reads TGTGCCAGCAGTTATAGGACAGGATACACCGGGGGGCTGTTTTTT.